The 21 T cell receptor beta chains below were found in one sample sequenced in a study of graft-versus-host responses after intestinal transplantation. These receptors are not linked to any known antigen. TCRdb keeps only in-frame clones here, not all; method: immunoSEQ multiplex PCR. The sample lists tens of thousands of clones; 82% were seen once. Source: unstimulated CD4+ T cells sorted from spleen or lymph node cells, taken before intestinal transplant. Receptor source: a human donor who received an intestinal transplant.

J is TRBJ1-6 and V is TRBV6-5, with D possibly being TRBD1 (5 bases). The CDR3 loop spans 15 amino acids. CDR1 is MNHEY, CDR2 SVGAGI, per germline. Trimming stripped 8 bases from V and 0 bases from J, with 11 bases between. Here the CDR3 reads CASGHQGSYNSPLHF. The CDR3 DNA reads TGTGCCAGCGGGCATCAGGGCTCCTATAATTCACCCCTCCACTTT.

This rearrangement joins TRBV15 to TRBJ2-3; possible D gene TRBD2, 5 bases. V gave up 0 bases and J gave up 4 bases, with 14 bases separating them. CDR3 length: 16 residues. Germline lookup yields CDR1 LNHNV and CDR2 YYDKDF (reference sequence). CDR3 in DNA: TGTGCCACCAGCAGAGAATTGAGGGAGAGATCAGATACGCAGTATTTT. This gives the protein CATSRELRERSDTQYF.

This sequence joins TRBV9 and TRBJ2-3, with a weak D call TRBD1 (6 bases). Germline CDR1 SGDLS, CDR2 YYNGEE. V was trimmed by 3 bases and J by 7 bases, leaving 15 bases between them. The CDR3 is made up of 14 amino acids. The CDR3: CASSAIPTGNTQYF. The CDR3, as DNA: TGTGCCAGCAGCGCTATACCCACAGGGAATACGCAGTATTTT.

The chain carries TRBV11-2 and TRBJ2-7; TRBD2 matches at 7 bases. V shed 5 bases, J shed 0 bases, and the junction held 7 bases outside the gene matches. Per germline, CDR1 SGHAT and CDR2 FQNNGV. This CDR3 region has 15 residues. DNA for the CDR3: TGTGCCAGCAGCCGAGCGGGGAGGGGCTCCTACGAGCAGTACTTC. Amino acid sequence: CASSRAGRGSYEQYF.

This rearrangement joins TRBV11-2 to TRBJ2-1; 10 bases match TRBD1. The CDR3 is made up of 16 amino acids. J was trimmed by 2 bases and V by 1 base; bases with no gene match: 2. Germline values: CDR1 SGHAT, CDR2 FQNNGV. The CDR3 reads CASSLGDRGAYNEQFF. In DNA form, the CDR3 reads TGTGCCAGCAGCTTAGGGGACAGGGGTGCCTACAATGAGCAGTTCTTC.

The V and J genes are TRBV28 and TRBJ1-4; 7 bases agree with TRBD1. The CDR3 covers 15 residues. Germline CDR1 reads MDHEN; CDR2 reads SYDVKM. V was pared by 1 base and J by 7 bases, with 6 bases of the junction left unmatched. The CDR3 coding sequence is TGTGCCAGCAGTTTATCGACAGGGCGGGGTGAAAAACTGTTTTTT. It codes for CASSLSTGRGEKLFF.

V gene TRBV13 combines with J gene TRBJ2-5, with TRBD1 matching 8 bases. The CDR3 has 16 residues. With V trimmed by 3 bases and J by 3 bases, 9 bases remained unmatched. Looked up from germline, CDR1 is PRHDT and CDR2 is FYEKMQ (reference sequence). CDR3 bases: TGTGCCAGCAGCTTCGGACAGGGTGTTTCGGAAGAGACCCAGTACTTC. Residues: CASSFGQGVSEETQYF.

This clone was seen a handful of times. J is TRBJ2-5 and V is TRBV6-5; 10 bases map to TRBD2. After removal of 4 bases from V and 3 bases from J, the junction contained 5 bases not matched to a gene. Germline values: CDR1 MNHEY, CDR2 SVGAGI. This CDR3 region has 15 residues. The CDR3 DNA reads TGTGCCAGCAGTTCTCAGCGGGGGGGCGAAGAGACCCAGTACTTC. This codes for CASSSQRGGEETQYF.

The chain carries TRBV1 and TRBJ2-5; the table names TRBD1, a call not compared with the DNA. TRBV1 is tagged as a pseudogene. This CDR3 is built from 16 residues. The CDR3 sequence is CTTPGQGWGGQETQYF. DNA of the CDR3: TGCACCACCCCGGGACAGGGGTGGGGGGGCCAAGAGACCCAGTACTTC.

V gene TRBV4-2 combines with J gene TRBJ1-2; D not certain. The CDR3 runs to 14 residues. CDR1 is LGHNA, CDR2 YNFKEQ, per germline. The ends were cut back, 2 bases at V and 8 bases at J, with 15 bases in the middle. CDR3 bases: TGTGCCAGCAGCCAAAAGGTGGGCCCACAGGGCTACACCTTC. It yields the protein CASSQKVGPQGYTF.

This clone was detected a few times. The CDR3 loop reads CASRRDRGSNQPQHF. The CDR3 DNA reads as TGTGCCAGTAGAAGGGACAGGGGGTCCAATCAGCCCCAGCATTTT. The chain recombines TRBV19 with TRBJ1-5; 11 bases are a match to TRBD1. CDR1 is LNHDA, CDR2 SQIVND, per germline (reference sequence). This CDR3 has 15 residues. The J segment lost 3 bases and the V segment lost 6 bases, leaving 4 bases of the junction unmatched. The variable domain in full, with the rest retrieved from reference TRBV19 and TRBJ1-5, is DGGITQSPKYLFRKEGQNVTLSCEQNLNHDAMYWYRQDPGQGLRLIYYSQIVNDFQKGDIAEGYSVSREKKESFPLTVTSAQKNPTAFYLCASRRDRGSNQPQHFGDGTRLSIL.

This chain uses TRBV7-6 with TRBJ2-2; possible D gene TRBD2, 6 bases. Trimming removed 1 base at V and 0 bases at J, with 9 bases between. CDR1 SGHVS and CDR2 FNYEAQ come from the germline V gene. The CDR3 loop spans 16 amino acids. In DNA, the CDR3 is TGTGCCAGCAGCTTAGTGGGGACTGCGAACACCGGGGAGCTGTTTTTT. This encodes CASSLVGTANTGELFF.

The V gene is TRBV18, the J gene TRBJ2-5; D remains unclear. The CDR3 consists of 13 residues. From germline, CDR1 is KGHSH and CDR2 LQKENI. The ends were cut back, 2 bases at V and 2 bases at J, with 6 bases in the middle. CDR3 nucleotide sequence: TGTGCCAGCTCACCAGGAGTACAAGAGACCCAGTACTTC. Translation: CASSPGVQETQYF.

The genes are TRBV27 and TRBJ2-4; D remains ambiguous. CDR1 and CDR2 (germline): MNHEY, SMNVEV (reference sequence). CDR3 length equals 16 residues. V shed 0 bases and J shed 0 bases, with 9 bases lying between them. The CDR3 DNA follows: TGTGCCAGCAGTTTATCTATACCTCTAGCCAAAAACATTCAGTACTTC. Its translation is CASSLSIPLAKNIQYF.

The chain joins TRBV9 to TRBJ2-1; 15 nucleotides match TRBD2. Unmatched junction bases numbered 11, after V lost 3 bases and J lost 4 bases. The CDR3 has 19 residues. Germline CDR1 reads SGDLS; CDR2 reads YYNGEE. CDR3 sequence: CASSGTVGLAGGQYNEQFF. CDR3 nucleotide sequence: TGTGCCAGCAGCGGTACGGTGGGACTAGCGGGAGGCCAGTACAATGAGCAGTTCTTC.

This clone has a single count. The chain uses TRBV7-2 and TRBJ2-1; 14 nucleotides match TRBD2. This CDR3 contains 17 residues. CDR1 and CDR2 from the germline V gene are SGHTA and FQGNSA. V dropped 5 bases and J dropped 8; count of bases not matched to a gene: 11. As DNA, the CDR3 is TGTGCCAGCAGCCCGACTAGCGGGAGGGCCTTAGGGGATGAGCAGTTCTTC. This translates into CASSPTSGRALGDEQFF.

This clone was seen only a few times. The chain links TRBV15 to TRBJ2-1; TRBD2 matches at 12 bases. The CDR3 totals 17 residues. Germline V CDR1 and CDR2: LNHNV, YYDKDF (reference sequence). With 0 bases clipped from V and 4 bases from J, the junction kept 4 bases outside the gene matches. The CDR3 loop reads CATSRDRGTSGYNEQFF. DNA of the CDR3: TGTGCCACCAGCAGAGATAGGGGGACTAGCGGGTACAATGAGCAGTTCTTC.

The rearrangement joins TRBV6-1 to TRBJ2-1, with 9 bases fitting TRBD2. The V gene end was trimmed by 1 base and the J gene end by 8 bases; junction bases not matched to a gene: 15. Germline V lookup: CDR1 MNHNS, CDR2 SASEGT. This CDR3 region has 18 residues. The CDR3 region has the DNA TGTGCCAGCAGTGAAGGGAGGGTAGCGGGGGCCCTAGCGTATGAGCAGTTCTTC. It is translated as CASSEGRVAGALAYEQFF.

CDR3 in amino acids: CASNRQSYNEQFF. The CDR3, as DNA: TGTGCCAGCAACAGACAGTCATACAATGAGCAGTTCTTC. This rearrangement joins TRBV6-5 to TRBJ2-1, with a tentative D call TRBD1 (5 bases). The CDR3 consists of 13 residues. V gave up 7 bases and J gave up 4 bases, with 11 bases separating them. The germline V gene encodes CDR1 MNHEY and CDR2 SVGAGI.

V gene TRBV6-1 combines with J gene TRBJ2-3, with D tentatively TRBD2 (6 bases). This CDR3 spans 14 amino acids. CDR1 and CDR2 (germline): MNHNS, SASEGT. Trimming shortened V by 6 bases and J by 2 bases, and 12 bases separated the two germline ends. CDR3 protein: CASSWRANTDTQYF. CDR3 in DNA: TGTGCCAGCAGCTGGAGGGCCAACACAGATACGCAGTATTTT.

This chain connects TRBV7-9 to TRBJ2-2; TRBD2 matches 9 bases. Trimming took 3 bases from V and 8 from J; bases not matched to a gene: 4. Germline loops: CDR1 SEHNR, CDR2 FQNEAQ (reference sequence). CDR3 length: 14 amino acids. CDR3 region: CASSFAGGTGELFF. DNA for the CDR3: TGTGCCAGCAGCTTTGCGGGAGGGACAGGGGAGCTGTTTTTT. The full variable domain, with the rest looked up from reference TRBV7-9 and TRBJ2-2, is DTGVSQNPRHKITKRGQNVTFRCDPISEHNRLYWYRQTLGQGPEFLTYFQNEAQLEKSRLLSDRFSAERPKGSFSTLEIQRTEQGDSAMYLCASSFAGGTGELFFGEGSRLTVL.